These 6 T cell receptor beta chains came from one sample sequenced in a study of CD8 T cells in ankylosing spondylitis (dated by TCRdb to the late 2010s). General conclusions and limits of the study: Blood from ankylosing spondylitis patients appeared to be characterized by a TCR beta motif composed of several highly homologous amino acid variants.

Receptors were amplified or captured by 5' RACE. Sequencer: Illumina HiSeq 2500. The public sequencing data were trimmed at Q25 with fastp and processed into clonotypes with MiXCR by TCRdb, which kept only in-frame beta chains. Rows with a matching CDR3 protein are joined into one entry that keeps the most common DNA and genes. The sample contains a few hundred thousand distinct CDR3 sequences, under 20% of them found a single time. The ten largest clones add up to over 1% of the sample. Their antigens remain unidentified. The specimen sequenced was blood, either unsorted or a sorted T cell fraction (not recorded which). The receptors were gathered from a male donor with ankylosing spondylitis.

The chain has TRBV5-1 and TRBJ2-7; D possibly matches TRBD1 or TRBD2 (6 bases each). Germline-derived CDR1 and CDR2 are SGHRS and YFSETQ. Deletions cut 1 base from V and 1 base from J, with 21 bases between. The CDR3 length is 18 residues. The CDR3 DNA sequence: TGCGCCAGCAGCTTGAGGGTGCGGGACACCTTCTCTTCCTACGAGCAGTACTTC. Translation gives CASSLRVRDTFSSYEQYF.

This chain joins TRBV7-3 and TRBJ2-2; unclear D gene. V lost 6 bases, J lost 1 base, and 6 bases lay in between. Germline CDR1 is SGHTA and CDR2 is FQGTGA. The CDR3 contains 13 residues. The DNA of the CDR3 is TGTGCCAGCAGTCCAGGGAACACCGGGGAGCTGTTTTTT. It encodes CASSPGNTGELFF.

In this sample, this clonotype turned up many times. The chain recombines TRBV12-3 or TRBV12-4 with TRBJ1-1; 10 bases agree with TRBD1. The CDR3 totals 15 residues. Losses at the gene ends were 3 bases for V and 7 bases for J; bases not matched to a gene: 8. CDR3 nucleotide sequence: TGTGCCAGCAGTTTTGCCGGGACAGGGGATGGTGAAGCTTTCTTT. This codes for CASSFAGTGDGEAFF.

The chain couples TRBV6-2 or TRBV6-3 to TRBJ2-7; tentative D call: TRBD2 (7 bases). The CDR3 covers 15 residues. With 7 bases removed from V and 2 bases from J, the gap between germline ends came to 18 bases. Germline loops: CDR1 MNHEY, CDR2 SVGEGT. The CDR3 protein is CASNPRGSGTYEQYF. The DNA of the CDR3 is TGTGCCAGCAACCCAAGGGGGAGCGGGACCTACGAGCAGTACTTC.

This clonotype has a handful of counts. The J gene is TRBJ2-3, the V gene TRBV29-1; D is possibly TRBD2 (7 bases). Trimming took off 5 bases at V and 5 bases at J, with 11 bases between the two ends. The V gene's germline CDR1 is SQVTM and CDR2 ANQGSEA. This CDR3 has 12 amino acids. CDR3 in DNA: TGCAGCGTTCGGGGGGCCCTAGATACGCAGTATTTT. It is translated as CSVRGALDTQYF.

This clonotype was seen a handful of times. The chain joins TRBV11-2 to TRBJ2-3, with TRBD2 identical over 8 bases. The germline V gene encodes CDR1 SGHAT and CDR2 FQNNGV. The length of the CDR3 is 16 residues. V shed 5 bases, J shed 1 base, and the junction held 8 bases outside the gene matches. CDR3 sequence (DNA): TGTGCCAGCAGCCCGTCGGGCGGGAGGCGCACAGATACGCAGTATTTT. Amino acid sequence: CASSPSGGRRTDTQYF.